This T cell receptor (beta chain) was captured by sequencing in a study of blood T cell repertoires in COVID-19. V lost 1 base and J 0 bases, leaving 6 bases between the germline ends. The V gene's germline CDR1 is SGHNT and CDR2 YENEEA. The CDR3 consists of 14 residues. Assay used: immunoSEQ multiplex PCR; TCRdb lists only in-frame clones, some missing. The table lists roughly 280,000 clones, 70% to 90% of them singletons. The V call is TRBV11-3, the J call TRBJ1-1; D gene unclear. The TCR comes from a woman aged 70-85 years with acute or convalescent COVID-19. Material: peripheral blood. The CDR3 loop reads CASSLGSVNTEAFF. DNA of the CDR3: TGTGCCAGCAGCTTAGGATCGGTGAACACTGAAGCTTTCTTT.